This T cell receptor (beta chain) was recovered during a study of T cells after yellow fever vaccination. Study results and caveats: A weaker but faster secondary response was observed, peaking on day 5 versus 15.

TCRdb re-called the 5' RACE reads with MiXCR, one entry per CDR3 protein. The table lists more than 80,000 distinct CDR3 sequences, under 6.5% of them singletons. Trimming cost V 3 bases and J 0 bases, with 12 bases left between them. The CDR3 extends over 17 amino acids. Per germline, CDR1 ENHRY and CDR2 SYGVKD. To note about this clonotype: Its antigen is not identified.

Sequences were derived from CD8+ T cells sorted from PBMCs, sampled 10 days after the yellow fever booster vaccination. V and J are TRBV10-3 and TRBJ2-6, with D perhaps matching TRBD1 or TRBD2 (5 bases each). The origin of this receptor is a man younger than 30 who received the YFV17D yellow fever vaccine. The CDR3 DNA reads TGTGCCATCAGTGAAGGAACTGGGACCTCTGGGGCCAACGTCCTGACTTTC. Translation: CAISEGTGTSGANVLTF.